These 4 T cell receptor beta chains originate from one sample sequenced in a study of cytomegalovirus exposure and HLA in healthy donors. The PCR made use of 60 Vbeta and 13 Jbeta primers. Data came from immunoSEQ multiplex PCR; TCRdb stores just in-frame clones and leaves some out. The profile shows about 180,000 clones, 77% of them singletons. The sequencing sample was made of PBMCs. The receptor source for this set is a woman aged 25-40 years in good health and CMV-seropositive.

This chain joins TRBV7-9 and TRBJ1-4, with no clear D. Germline V gene data show CDR1 as SEHNR and CDR2 as FQNEAQ (reference sequence). V lost 1 base to trimming and J lost 5 bases, with 14 bases between them. CDR3 length equals 16 residues. The CDR3 spells CASSLGRVGPNEKLFF. The DNA of the CDR3 is TGTGCCAGCAGCTTAGGGAGGGTAGGACCGAATGAAAAACTGTTTTTT. Based on the CDR3 plus reference TRBV7-9 and TRBJ1-4, the full variable domain is DTGVSQNPRHKITKRGQNVTFRCDPISEHNRLYWYRQTLGQGPEFLTYFQNEAQLEKSRLLSDRFSAERPKGSFSTLEIQRTEQGDSAMYLCASSLGRVGPNEKLFFGSGTQLSVL.

The J gene is TRBJ2-7, the V gene TRBV7-3; D remains unclear. The germline CDR1 and CDR2 sequences are SGHTA and FQGTGA. V was pared by 5 bases and J by 4 bases, with 12 bases between. This CDR3 comprises 13 residues. The CDR3 nucleotides are TGTGCCAGCAGCCCCGGTCCCCATTACGAGCAGTACTTC. Translating gives CASSPGPHYEQYF. The variable domain in full, with the rest retrieved from reference TRBV7-3 and TRBJ2-7, is GAGVSQTPSNKVTEKGKYVELRCDPISGHTALYWYRQSLGQGPEFLIYFQGTGAADDSGLPNDRFFAVRPEGSVSTLKIQRTERGDSAVYLCASSPGPHYEQYFGPGTRLTVT.

The gene calls are TRBV28 and TRBJ1-2; D might be TRBD1 (6 bases). Germline lookup yields CDR1 MDHEN and CDR2 SYDVKM. This CDR3 is built from 13 residues. Trimming removed 5 bases from V and 5 bases from J, with 12 bases in between. CDR3 in amino acids: CASSLQGLYGYTF. The CDR3 DNA is TGTGCCAGCAGTCTACAGGGTTTGTATGGCTACACCTTC.

This clone came up a few times. This rearrangement joins TRBV14 to TRBJ2-1; 8 bases are a match to TRBD2. Germline values: CDR1 SGHDN, CDR2 FVKESK. The CDR3 length is 13 residues. Unmatched junction bases numbered 15, after V lost 8 bases and J lost 15 bases. The CDR3 reads CASRLLAVGPGFF. In nucleotides, the CDR3 is TGTGCCAGCCGACTACTAGCGGTCGGGCCGGGGTTCTTC.